These 7 T cell receptor beta chains originate from one sample sequenced in a study of T cell responses to AZD1222 COVID-19 vaccine. Generated by immunoSEQ multiplex PCR, the TCRdb table keeps only in-frame clones and is missing some. The profile shows 150,000 to 200,000 clones, roughly 92% of them singletons. This specimen was peripheral blood, taken on day 0 of AZD1222 vaccination. These receptors came from an adult in good health.

The gene calls are TRBV7-2 and TRBJ2-1; 9 bases map to TRBD2. CDR1 SGHTA and CDR2 FQGNSA come from the germline V gene. This CDR3 is built from 16 residues. With V trimmed by 7 bases and J by 1 base, 8 bases remained unmatched. CDR3 nucleotide sequence: TGTGCCAGCAATAGGCCAGCGGGGGGTTCCTACAATGAGCAGTTCTTC. Its translation is CASNRPAGGSYNEQFF.

The chain recombines TRBV7-9 with TRBJ2-5; no clear D. From germline, CDR1 is SEHNR and CDR2 FQNEAQ (reference sequence). This CDR3 has 13 amino acids. V dropped 0 bases and J dropped 5 bases, with 7 bases sitting between them. In nucleotides, the CDR3 is TGTGCCAGCAGCTTAGCAGGTCGCGAGACCCAGTACTTC. This gives the protein CASSLAGRETQYF.

The J gene is TRBJ1-5, the V gene TRBV12-3 or TRBV12-4, with D possibly TRBD1 on 5 matching bases. V was shortened by 7 bases and J by 7 bases, with 14 bases between the two germline ends. The CDR3 spans 13 residues. CDR3 in DNA: TGTGCCAGCACCCTGATGAGGGGACAGCCCCAGCATTTT. It codes for CASTLMRGQPQHF.

The V call is TRBV19, the J call TRBJ2-7; 10 nucleotides agree with TRBD2. The CDR3 has 14 amino acids. Per germline, CDR1 LNHDA and CDR2 SQIVND (reference sequence). V gave up 4 bases and J gave up 1 base; unmatched junction bases: 1. CDR3: CASSTGLASYEQYF. CDR3 sequence (DNA): TGTGCCAGTAGTACGGGACTAGCGTCCTACGAGCAGTACTTC.

This clone was seen only once. The chain couples TRBV19 to TRBJ1-4; TRBD1 is a possible D gene (6 bases). The CDR3 covers 15 residues. Per the germline V gene, CDR1 is LNHDA and CDR2 is SQIVND (reference sequence). V was pared by 5 bases and J by 4 bases, with 14 bases between. The CDR3 region is CASSDRGQINEKLFF. In DNA form, the CDR3 reads TGTGCCAGTAGTGACCGGGGGCAGATTAATGAAAAACTGTTTTTT. The entire variable domain, with the rest obtained from reference TRBV19 and TRBJ1-4, is as follows: DGGITQSPKYLFRKEGQNVTLSCEQNLNHDAMYWYRQDPGQGLRLIYYSQIVNDFQKGDIAEGYSVSREKKESFPLTVTSAQKNPTAFYLCASSDRGQINEKLFFGSGTQLSVL.

This clone has only one observation. As DNA, the CDR3 is TGTGCCAGCAGTTTAAAAGGCGGAGGCTTATCCTACGAGCAGTACTTC. Translating it yields CASSLKGGGLSYEQYF. The chain employs TRBV27 and TRBJ2-7, with TRBD2 as a possible D gene (5 bases). The germline gives CDR1 MNHEY, CDR2 SMNVEV (reference sequence). This CDR3 region has 16 residues. The V end lost 2 bases, the J end lost 1 base, and 15 bases lay between the germline ends.

CDR3 residues: CASFSDRMNTEAFF. The CDR3 DNA sequence: TGTGCCAGCTTCAGTGACAGGATGAACACTGAAGCTTTCTTT. This chain joins TRBV2 and TRBJ1-1, with D possibly TRBD1 on 6 matching bases. Trimming took off 8 bases at V and 0 bases at J, with 13 bases between the two ends. Germline lookup yields CDR1 SNHLY and CDR2 FYNNEI. The CDR3 loop spans 14 amino acids.